Below are 28 T cell receptor beta chains sequenced from a single sample in a study of radiation and T cells in renal cell carcinoma. Time point noted: baseline pretreatment blood. Described treatment: 15 Gy SBRT to primary tumor, nephrectomy 4 weeks later. Sequencing was performed with immunoSEQ multiplex PCR; in TCRdb, only in-frame clones are kept and a portion is missing. The sample records around 64,000 clones, over 70% being singletons. This material consisted of blood, taken from a patient whose treatment included radiotherapy and nephrectomy. Every receptor here comes from a man aged 55-75 years with renal cell carcinoma.

The rearrangement joins TRBV7-8 to TRBJ2-7, with 7 bases identical to TRBD1. V was clipped by 3 bases and J by 7 bases; unmatched bases: 6. Per the germline V gene, CDR1 is SGHVS and CDR2 is FQNEAQ. This CDR3 region has 13 residues. The CDR3 nucleotides are TGTGCCAGCAGCTTGGGACAGACCTCGGAGCAGTACGTC. It yields the protein CASSLGQTSEQYV.

V and J are TRBV6-5 and TRBJ1-6; D remains unclear. The V gene lost 7 bases and the J gene lost 7 bases, with 17 bases spanning the gap. The CDR3 has 15 residues. Germline-derived CDR1 and CDR2 are MNHEY and SVGAGI. The CDR3 nucleotides read TGTGCCAGCACTCTAGGAGGGCGGAGGAATTCACCCCTCCACTTT. Translation gives CASTLGGRRNSPLHF.

V usage is TRBV25-1 and J usage is TRBJ1-1; a possible D gene is TRBD1 (5 bases). V was shortened by 0 bases and J by 0 bases, with 11 bases between the two germline ends. CDR3 length: 16 residues. CDR1 is MGHDK and CDR2 is SYGVNS in the germline V gene. In DNA form, the CDR3 reads TGTGCCAGCAGTGAATATGGGGCGGGAATGAACACTGAAGCTTTCTTT. Translated: CASSEYGAGMNTEAFF.

The chain couples TRBV2 to TRBJ2-3; TRBD1 matches 8 bases. J gave up 4 bases and V 3 bases, and 3 bases lay outside the gene matches. Germline assignment: CDR1 SNHLY and CDR2 FYNNEI. This CDR3 spans 14 amino acids. CDR3: CASSEDRAADTQYF. In nucleotides, the CDR3 is TGTGCCAGCAGTGAGGACAGGGCAGCAGATACGCAGTATTTT.

This clone was seen a handful of times. The chain uses TRBV7-2 and TRBJ2-5; D tentatively fits TRBD1 or TRBD2 (6 bases each). This CDR3 has 16 residues. CDR1 is SGHTA, CDR2 FQGNSA, per germline. Trimming took off 1 base at V and 5 bases at J, with 17 bases between the two ends. The CDR3 loop is CASSLDVWGAGETQYF. As DNA, the CDR3 is TGTGCCAGCAGCTTAGACGTTTGGGGGGCCGGGGAGACCCAGTACTTC.

As to this clone: The junction shows a germline mismatch at one end, possibly a read error. The J gene is TRBJ1-2, the V gene TRBV15, with a possible D match to TRBD1 (6 bases). There are 13 residues in the CDR3. CDR1 is LNHNV, CDR2 YYDKDF, per germline (reference sequence). In nucleotides, the CDR3 is TGTGCCACCAGCGGAGACAGGATCTATGGCTACACCTTC. Translated: CATSGDRIYGYTF.

The CDR3 nucleotides are TGTGCCAGCAGCCGTGGACTAGCGGACCTCAATGAGCAGTTCTTC. This translates into CASSRGLADLNEQFF. J is TRBJ2-1 and V is TRBV6-5; 10 bases are shared with TRBD2. The CDR3 runs 15 residues. Germline assignment: CDR1 MNHEY and CDR2 SVGAGI. The V and J ends lost 6 bases and 6 bases, in that order; junction bases with no gene match: 8.

The J gene is TRBJ1-2, the V gene TRBV2; D call uncertain. The V gene lost 2 bases and the J gene lost 7 bases, with 14 bases spanning the gap. The CDR3 has 14 residues. Germline-derived CDR1 and CDR2 are SNHLY and FYNNEI. This chain's CDR3 is CASSEREGGPGYTF. The CDR3 DNA reads TGTGCCAGCAGTGAAAGAGAAGGAGGGCCTGGCTACACCTTC.

This clone appeared many times. V gene TRBV11-2 combines with J gene TRBJ1-4; D remains unclear. From germline, CDR1 is SGHAT and CDR2 FQNNGV. Between the trimmed V and J ends, which lost 2 bases and 5 bases, there was a span of 6 bases. The CDR3 extends over 13 amino acids. Here the CDR3 reads CASSLIGNEKLFF. Written as DNA, the CDR3 is TGTGCCAGCAGCTTAATTGGGAATGAAAAACTGTTTTTT.

The gene calls are TRBV9 and TRBJ1-2, with D hard to call. CDR1 is SGDLS and CDR2 is YYNGEE in the germline V gene. The CDR3 is made up of 16 amino acids. V was cut by 1 base and J by 1 base, with 14 bases left in between. As DNA, the CDR3 is TGTGCCAGCAGCGTAAAAGCAAACACCGATAACTATGGCTACACCTTC. Translating it yields CASSVKANTDNYGYTF.

V and J are TRBV6-6 and TRBJ2-2, with a tentative D call TRBD1 (6 bases). CDR3 length equals 16 residues. The germline V gene encodes CDR1 MNHNY and CDR2 SVGAGI (reference sequence). V lost 3 bases to trimming and J lost 1 base, with 12 bases between them. The CDR3 DNA is TGTGCCAGCAGTTATACCGGCAGGGGGAACACCGGGGAGCTGTTTTTT. This codes for CASSYTGRGNTGELFF.

The V and J genes are TRBV5-4 and TRBJ2-2; D remains unclear. Between the trimmed V and J ends, which lost 0 bases and 0 bases, there was a span of 9 bases. Germline CDR1 SGHNT, CDR2 YYREEE (reference sequence). CDR3 length equals 16 residues. The CDR3 bases are TGTGCCAGCAGCTTGGCCGAGAAAGCGAACACCGGGGAGCTGTTTTTT. Translated: CASSLAEKANTGELFF.

The V call is TRBV28, the J call TRBJ1-5; D ambiguous. The CDR3 loop spans 12 amino acids. Trimming cost V 6 bases and J 4 bases, with 7 bases left between them. From germline, CDR1 is MDHEN and CDR2 SYDVKM. The CDR3 DNA is TGTGCCAGCAGCATCTCGAATCAGCCCCAGCATTTT. Translating it yields CASSISNQPQHF.

This clone was observed once. This chain connects TRBV7-8 to TRBJ2-1; weak D call: TRBD2 (7 bases). CDR1 and CDR2 (germline): SGHVS, FQNEAQ. Trimming shortened V by 5 bases and J by 5 bases, and 16 bases separated the two germline ends. The CDR3 covers 15 residues. For the CDR3, the DNA is TGTGCCAGCAGCCCCCGGGGGGCTGGGGACAATGAGCAGTTCTTC. Translating it yields CASSPRGAGDNEQFF.

V gene TRBV7-9 combines with J gene TRBJ1-1, with D unresolved. Germline V lookup: CDR1 SEHNR, CDR2 FQNEAQ (reference sequence). The CDR3 is 12 residues long. Trimming took 3 bases from V and 10 from J, leaving 12 bases between them. The CDR3 reads CASSFPNGRAFF. For the CDR3, the DNA is TGTGCCAGCAGCTTTCCCAATGGGCGAGCTTTCTTT.

The chain couples TRBV11-2 to TRBJ1-1; D is undetermined. V was cut by 0 bases and J by 3 bases, with 2 bases left in between. Looked up from germline, CDR1 is SGHAT and CDR2 is FQNNGV. This CDR3 comprises 12 residues. The CDR3 sequence: CASSLEYTEAFF. As DNA, the CDR3 is TGTGCCAGCAGCTTAGAGTACACTGAAGCTTTCTTT.

The V call is TRBV18, the J call TRBJ2-2, with TRBD1 matching 11 bases. CDR1 is KGHSH and CDR2 is LQKENI in the germline V gene. V lost 4 bases to trimming and J lost 5 bases; unmatched junction nucleotides: 9. The CDR3 contains 17 residues. The CDR3 reads CASSRSGQGASTGELFF. CDR3 in DNA: TGTGCCAGCTCACGGAGCGGACAGGGGGCTAGTACCGGGGAGCTGTTTTTT. The full variable domain, rest sourced from reference TRBV18 and TRBJ2-2, is NAGVMQNPRHLVRRRGQEARLRCSPMKGHSHVYWYRQLPEEGLKFMVYLQKENIIDESGMPKERFSAEFPKEGPSILRIQQVVRGDSAAYFCASSRSGQGASTGELFFGEGSRLTVL.

This chain's CDR3 is CAWSTGSGELFF. CDR3 in DNA: TGTGCCTGGAGTACGGGGTCCGGGGAGCTGTTTTTT. V gene TRBV30 combines with J gene TRBJ2-2, with D possibly TRBD2 on 5 matching bases. This CDR3 has 12 residues. CDR1 GTSNPN and CDR2 SVGIG come from the germline V gene (reference sequence). V dropped 2 bases and J dropped 6 bases, with 7 bases sitting between them.

The chain uses TRBV19 and TRBJ2-4, with D maybe TRBD2 (5 bases). Germline V gene sequence: CDR1 LNHDA, CDR2 SQIVND (reference sequence). V lost 5 bases and J 8 bases, leaving 10 bases between the germline ends. CDR3 length equals 12 residues. The CDR3 DNA is TGTGCCAGTAGTCACCGGGAAGACATTCAGTACTTC. Its translation: CASSHREDIQYF. Using reference TRBV19 and TRBJ2-4 for the parts outside the CDR3, the full variable domain is DGGITQSPKYLFRKEGQNVTLSCEQNLNHDAMYWYRQDPGQGLRLIYYSQIVNDFQKGDIAEGYSVSREKKESFPLTVTSAQKNPTAFYLCASSHREDIQYFGAGTRLSVL.

The chain links TRBV9 to TRBJ1-5; 12 bases line up with TRBD1. Per germline, CDR1 SGDLS and CDR2 YYNGEE. J was trimmed by 0 bases and V by 3 bases; bases with no gene match: 4. The CDR3 sequence is 17 residues long. CDR3 amino acids: CASSGGTGGSSNQPQHF. DNA of the CDR3: TGTGCCAGCAGCGGGGGGACAGGGGGCAGTAGCAATCAGCCCCAGCATTTT.

V is TRBV9 and J is TRBJ2-1; D unresolved. V was cut by 3 bases and J by 0 bases, with 10 bases left in between. The CDR3 sequence is 15 residues long. The V gene's germline CDR1 is SGDLS and CDR2 YYNGEE. In nucleotides, the CDR3 is TGTGCCAGCAGCGCTGATCCTAGCTCCTACAATGAGCAGTTCTTC. This codes for CASSADPSSYNEQFF.

This chain connects TRBV9 to TRBJ2-3; D remains ambiguous. Germline values: CDR1 SGDLS, CDR2 YYNGEE. V lost 0 bases to trimming and J lost 7 bases, with 9 bases between them. The CDR3 runs 13 residues. The CDR3 DNA reads as TGTGCCAGCAGCGTAGAACCCGGGTATACGCAGTATTTT. Its protein is CASSVEPGYTQYF.

CDR3 region: CGHPANVRYYEQYV. DNA for the CDR3: TGTGGGCATCCGGCTAACGTTCGTTATTACGAGCAGTACGTC. V and J are TRBV21-1 and TRBJ2-7. TRBV21-1 is deemed a pseudogene. The CDR3 sequence is 14 residues long.

V usage is TRBV7-2 and J usage is TRBJ2-5; D call uncertain. The germline V gene encodes CDR1 SGHTA and CDR2 FQGNSA. The CDR3 is made up of 13 amino acids. With 5 bases removed from V and 5 bases from J, the gap between germline ends came to 12 bases. Written as DNA, the CDR3 is TGTGCCAGCAGCATTAGTCCCGGGGAGACCCAGTACTTC. The encoded protein is CASSISPGETQYF.

A single count supports this clone. In DNA form, the CDR3 reads TGTGCCAGCAGTGGAAGGGGGCAGCCCCCCTACGAGCAGTACTTC. Its translation: CASSGRGQPPYEQYF. The chain couples TRBV6-5 to TRBJ2-7; 7 bases agree with TRBD1. The CDR3 is made up of 15 amino acids. Germline values: CDR1 MNHEY, CDR2 SVGAGI. J gave up 2 bases and V 5 bases, and 9 bases lay outside the gene matches.

The rearrangement links TRBV10-2 to TRBJ1-2; 12 nucleotides match TRBD1. V lost 3 bases, J lost 4 bases, and 3 bases stayed unmatched. This CDR3 comprises 15 residues. CDR1 WSHSY and CDR2 SAAADI come from the germline V gene. In nucleotides, the CDR3 is TGCGCCAGCAGTGACGGGACAGGGGGCGGCTATGGCTACACCTTC. Translation gives CASSDGTGGGYGYTF.

V gene TRBV30 combines with J gene TRBJ1-6; 7 bases line up with TRBD1. Looked up from germline, CDR1 is GTSNPN and CDR2 is SVGIG (reference sequence). CDR3 length equals 13 residues. The J segment lost 10 bases and the V segment lost 3 bases, leaving 6 bases of the junction unmatched. DNA of the CDR3: TGTGCCTGGAGCCCTCCGACAGGGTCACCCCTCCACTTT. Encoded protein: CAWSPPTGSPLHF.

The chain has TRBV11-2 and TRBJ1-1; D not resolved. The V end was cut by 0 bases, the J end by 1 base, with 12 bases between. The germline gives CDR1 SGHAT, CDR2 FQNNGV. The CDR3 has 16 residues. DNA for the CDR3: TGTGCCAGCAGCTTAGAATTCGGTAGCAGGAACACTGAAGCTTTCTTT. Translation gives CASSLEFGSRNTEAFF.